This T cell receptor beta chain was recorded in a study of cytomegalovirus exposure and HLA in healthy donors (TCRdb year 2017). About the full investigation: An earlier analysis of about 530 of the donors reported 276 Gb of sequence data and some 110 million unique TCR beta sequences obtained from about 180 million T cells. Donor age, sex, ethnicity and CMV serostatus were collected together with the repertoire data. An earlier analysis of nearly 600 of the donors applied high-throughput TCR beta sequencing to assess whether each TCR beta V gene segment acted as functional or pseudogenic. The number of donors typed differed by locus, with 629-630 for A, B, C, DRB1 and DQB1, roughly 520 for DQA1, about 610 for DPA1, and approximately 470 for DPB1. The study profiled the T cell repertoires of 500 to 800 subjects by immunosequencing and related them to cytomegalovirus serostatus. A later analysis re-examined previously published TCR beta repertoires from about 700 donors and added high-resolution HLA genotyping to investigate patterns of TCR occurrence. The study combined high-throughput TCR immunosequencing, statistical association of individual TCRs with disease status, and machine learning to predict cytomegalovirus infection status. The study aimed to test whether cataloging public T cell receptors could reveal signatures of past pathogen exposure. Among 398 genotyped donors of the cohort, an average of approximately 240,000 unique TCR beta nucleotide sequences were sequenced per donor, roughly 18% of them non-productive. Besides the first cohort of around 700 subjects, a separate validation cohort made up of 120 or so different subjects was used. In the later analysis, no new phenotypic data were used to find candidate immune exposures; instead, reliance was placed on TCR beta sequences and their occurrence across donors. Approximately 300 gigabases of sequencing data and some 85 million unique TCR sequences were included in an early release covering about 600 HLA-typed donors. A handful of DR-DQ haplotypes were handled as single units for association and clustering because linkage in the cohort was strong. Of the roughly 390 genotyped donors, approximately 80% were placed in the genetic ancestry cluster associated with self-reported Caucasian donors. HLA typing included class I and class II loci at four-digit resolution. Every discovery cohort repertoire had been produced on one sequencing platform. A later genetic analysis used genome-wide SNP genotypes for about 60% of the roughly 700 donors, treating that subset as a discovery cohort.

This clone occurred a few times. Its antigen remains unidentified. Base qualities were left out, and no much larger clone turns up one base away. Receptor amplification or capture employed the immunoSEQ multiplex PCR assay. A mixture of 60 forward primers for TCR Vbeta segments and 13 reverse primers for TCR Jbeta segments was used in the multiplex PCR. The CDR3 region of rearranged TCR beta genes was amplified from genomic DNA with a multiplex PCR assay. Amplified TCR beta libraries were sequenced as 87-base-pair reads on the Illumina HiSeq System. Processing in the source paper ran as follows. A later analysis counted approximately 76 million unique TCR beta chains across the 550 to 750 repertoires, and roughly 9.9 million of these chains were shared by at least two donors. A nearest-neighbor algorithm error-corrected the raw reads and collapsed the reads into unique sequences, merging closely related sequences to remove PCR and sequencing errors. CDR3 sequences were aligned to IMGT reference sequences to assign V, D and J gene segments. For a sequence to be retained, a match of at least six nucleotides was required to both a V gene segment and a J gene segment. Rearrangements were classified as productive when the CDR3 lacked stop codons and remained in frame with V and J, and all other rearrangements were classified as non-productive. Following IMGT convention, CDR3 was defined as the stretch from the second conserved V-encoded cysteine to the conserved J-encoded phenylalanine. In an earlier analysis of approximately 500 of the donors, sequences lacking an unambiguous match to a single V gene segment were excluded. An earlier analysis of 500 to 700 of the donors classified V segments as functional when productive rearrangements were above 56.7% and as segregating when the standard deviation between donors was above 5%. A statistical classification framework was developed to diagnose cytomegalovirus status using the catalog of TCR beta chain sequences. In a later analysis, TCR nucleotide sequences were compared against IMGT/GENE-DB human TR gene sequences so that V and J genes could be assigned. In a later analysis, CDR3 sequences and most-parsimonious VDJ recombination scenarios were assigned using the TCRdist pipeline. A later analysis defined each TCR beta chain by its CDR3 amino acid sequence plus V-gene family, and excluded reads lacking a unique V-gene family. As a way to deal with suspected cross-contamination and a sequencing artifact, a later analysis dropped approximately 590 nucleotide sequences that were highly shared and had low generation probability. A later analysis calculated a clonal expansion index for each public chain from normalized within-repertoire ranks of inferred template counts. In a later analysis, generation probabilities were computed using a VDJ recombination model fitted to out-of-frame rearrangements, and the results were checked against IGoR. In a later analysis, TCR-TCR, TCR-HLA and TCR-CMV co-occurrence was scored with hypergeometric tests, and a repertoire-size bias correction was applied to TCR pairs. A later analysis estimated false discovery rates by permuting HLA or CMV assignments 20 times. In a later analysis, co-occurring TCRs were grouped with DBSCAN, and TCRdist sequence similarity was added when clustering was performed within HLA-allele-positive subsets. Repertoires with fewer than 30,000 or more than 120,000 public chains were left out of co-occurrence clustering, as were four to six repertoires with anomalous nucleotide sharing. Sourced from immuneACCESS, this table was stored by TCRdb with only in-frame sequences that have V and J called. A share of the clones is absent; for the studies checked, an unresolved V gene accounts for under half, and the remainder has no known explanation. V, J and clone size derive from that table, while D and trimming were established from the DNA sequence. The sample data list some 170,000 clones, and about two thirds of these were observed just once. The ten largest clones take up roughly 2.5% of the sample.

CDR1 and CDR2 are drawn from the germline V gene: SGHRS, YFSETQ. The junction shows trimming of 0 bases on V and 3 bases on J, plus 9 bases between the germline ends. The CDR3 holds 14 amino acids from the cysteine to the phenylalanine. The only DNA kept is the CDR3, 42 bases in frame from the first base. What the research found in general, with its limitations: Compared with the 666-donor mean, donors in an Asian-associated ancestry cluster had fewer N-insertions in productive TCRs, according to a later genetic analysis. Strong co-occurrence of HLA alleles, especially DR and DQ, made assigning TCR associations to individual alleles difficult. In a later genetic analysis, a missense DCLRE1C variant was associated with V-gene and J-gene trimming of TCR beta chains, and the association was replicated in an independent cohort. The presence/absence analyses assumed that sequencing depth was roughly uniform across donors, and that assumption may not be true. The 87-base-pair reads could not distinguish some IMGT-functional V segments, including TRBV6-2 and TRBV6-3, so those segments were excluded. Specific HLA alleles were associated with around 18,000 TCR beta sequences at a false discovery rate of 0.05 in a later analysis. An earlier analysis of around 500 of the donors showed that most TCR beta V segments appeared in productive rearrangements either about 87% or about 30% of the time, which broadly matched IMGT annotations. According to a later analysis, parvovirus B19, influenza, CMV and Epstein-Barr virus appeared linked to several top co-occurrence clusters. A cluster of highly shared sequence variants was judged likely to be a technical artifact of the sequencing pipeline. A later analysis found that TCR association rates varied across HLA loci, with DRB1 alleles showing the most associated TCRs and HLA-C alleles the fewest. In a later analysis, HLA-associated TCR beta chains were found to be more clonally expanded and to have lower generation probabilities than equally common non-associated chains. The only immune exposure information available for the cohort was CMV serostatus. In this cohort, only TCR beta chains were sequenced, and detectable features were limited by the absence of alpha or paired-chain data. A total of roughly 160 TCR beta chains were listed by the study as associated with cytomegalovirus. In vitro tests confirmed that three of the cytomegalovirus-associated TCR beta chains recognize cytomegalovirus antigens. A further reported finding was that TCR beta sequences accurately predicted the HLA-A and HLA-B alleles for most subjects in the first cohort. Because counts were too low, more than 15 rarely observed V segments, including chromosome 9 orphons, were excluded from the earlier analysis of some 540 of the donors. The classifier was reported to diagnose cytomegalovirus status with high specificity and sensitivity in both the original cohort and the validation cohort. According to a later analysis, most CMV-associated TCR beta chains appeared to be HLA-restricted, and the HLA associations seemed to be driven largely by CMV exposure. Across donors, most TCR sequences were observed very rarely, whereas some public TCRs were present in many individuals. Linkage disequilibrium might explain the correlated functional status among segregating V segments, but an unknown experimental factor could not be ruled out. The authors suggested that the approach could potentially be extended to other disease states and immunological phenotypes. Because some donors lacked HLA typing at each locus, the association tests relied only on the typed subset.

The cohort comprised 550 to 700 healthy bone marrow donors. At the time of sampling, all cohort members were nominally healthy, though unrecorded immune exposures were likely present. CMV serostatus was positive for about 300 and negative for about 50% of the roughly 700 cohort members, and was not recorded for this donor. A peripheral blood sample was collected from each donor, and TCR beta sequencing was performed on peripheral blood mononuclear cells. The Qiagen DNeasy Blood Extraction Kit was used to extract genomic DNA from the blood cell samples. The clonotype originates from a human donor in good health. Sequenced: PBMCs. The V and J genes are TRBV5-1 and TRBJ1-1; TRBD1 is a possible D gene, resting on 5 matching bases. The sequenced DNA: TGCGCCAGCAGCTTGGAAGGGGCATACACTGAAGCTTTCTTT. Translated, this is CASSLEGAYTEAFF.